This T cell receptor (beta chain) was sequenced in a study of shared clonotypes between healthy human individuals. For the study at large: Each donor contributed plates that comprised three CD4 naive, three CD4 memory, two CD8 naive and one CD8 memory. Findings of the study overall: Sharing across four donors was seen in roughly 5.2% of naive CD4 clonotypes.

Trimming took 4 bases from V and 6 from J, leaving 11 bases between them. The CDR3 runs to 13 residues. From germline, CDR1 is SNHLY and CDR2 FYNNEI. Note on this clone: Antigen unknown.

The donors, healthy adults who were HIV-negative, had experienced no recent acute infections or vaccinations. Several immunoSEQ 96-well plates shared each subset's DNA, each plate a replicate. Measured with immunoSEQ multiplex PCR; TCRdb has only the in-frame clones, and not every one. Of some 2,000,000 clones listed, around 95% are singletons. V gene TRBV2 combines with J gene TRBJ2-3, with D tentatively TRBD1 (5 bases). The sequenced material came from naive CD4+ T cells sorted from blood. Noted subset: CD45RA+ positively selected. This TCR was recovered from a young man in good health. CDR3 in DNA: TGTGCCAGCAGTGTGGGGCTCAGGGATACGCAGTATTTT. Translation: CASSVGLRDTQYF.